Listed here are 2 T cell receptor beta chains from one sample, sequenced in a study of cytomegalovirus exposure and HLA in healthy donors. The PCR made use of 60 Vbeta and 13 Jbeta primers. The protocol was immunoSEQ multiplex PCR, while the TCRdb copy is restricted to in-frame clones and leaves out a portion. This table holds about 150,000 clones, 65% to 90% found once. The sample taken for sequencing was PBMCs. The receptors stem from a woman in her 50s in good health and CMV-seropositive.

The chain carries TRBV10-3 and TRBJ2-3; 7 nucleotides align to TRBD1. CDR1 is ENHRY and CDR2 is SYGVKD in the germline V gene. This CDR3 is built from 16 residues. Trimming cost V 6 bases and J 0 bases; bases outside gene matches: 9. The CDR3 DNA reads as TGTGCCATCAGCGTACTCCCGGGACAGAGCACAGATACGCAGTATTTT. Its translation: CAISVLPGQSTDTQYF.

The rearrangement uses TRBV5-1 and TRBJ1-4; 8 bases line up with TRBD1. The V and J ends lost 0 bases and 4 bases, in that order; junction bases with no gene match: 5. The CDR3 loop spans 16 amino acids. Germline CDR1 is SGHRS and CDR2 is YFSETQ. CDR3 bases: TGCGCCAGCAGCTTGGGCCAGGGGGCGGGTAATGAAAAACTGTTTTTT. Translation gives CASSLGQGAGNEKLFF.